In its sample, the clone carrying this TCR beta chain was seen once. Its antigen is still unknown. This record comes from a study of radiotherapy plus CTLA-4 blockade in lung cancer. Study-wide context: 15% to 20% of enrolled patients responded objectively, and more than 30% had disease control.

Each patient with chemo-refractory metastatic non-small-cell lung cancer was treated with focal radiation plus CTLA-4 blockade using ipilimumab. Profiling relied on immunoSEQ multiplex PCR, and the TCRdb table lists in-frame clones only, not all of them. The table lists about 76,000 clones, under 90% of them singletons. With 1 base removed from V and 8 bases from J, the gap between germline ends came to 6 bases. Germline V gives CDR1 SEHNR, CDR2 FQNEAQ (reference sequence). This CDR3 region has 12 residues. General observations from the study: Response, reportedly, was best predicted by interferon-beta along with early blood T cell clone dynamics. After treatment with radiotherapy plus ipilimumab, TCR clones that came from the tumor expanded in blood.

This receptor was identified in a human donor with non-small cell lung cancer who had stable disease on radiotherapy plus ipilimumab. V is TRBV7-9 and J is TRBJ2-1; D ambiguous. Sample: peripheral blood, taken from a patient treated with radiotherapy plus ipilimumab. CDR3 sequence reads: CASSLEADEQFF. In DNA, the CDR3 is TGTGCCAGCAGCTTAGAGGCAGATGAGCAGTTCTTC. The complete variable domain, with remaining parts taken from reference TRBV7-9 and TRBJ2-1, reads DTGVSQNPRHKITKRGQNVTFRCDPISEHNRLYWYRQTLGQGPEFLTYFQNEAQLEKSRLLSDRFSAERPKGSFSTLEIQRTEQGDSAMYLCASSLEADEQFFGPGTRLTVL.